These 28 T cell receptor beta chains came from one sample sequenced in a study of OX40 agonist ivuxolimab in advanced cancers. Profiling relied on immunoSEQ multiplex PCR, and the TCRdb table lists in-frame clones only, not all of them. The sample includes approximately 70,000 clones, around 85% of them seen just once. The sample in question was CD4+ or CD8+ T cells sorted from blood, obtained in a trial of the OX40 agonist ivuxolimab. All receptors come from an adult with an advanced solid tumor such as melanoma, head and neck, liver or kidney cancer.

The V call is TRBV6-1, the J call TRBJ2-7, with D possibly matching TRBD2 (6 bases). CDR3 length: 14 residues. The germline V and J ends were trimmed by 6 bases and 0 bases, with 12 bases remaining between them. Germline V lookup: CDR1 MNHNS, CDR2 SASEGT. The CDR3, as DNA: TGTGCCAGCAGATCGGACGGGAGCTCCTACGAGCAGTACTTC. Its protein product is CASRSDGSSYEQYF.

Written as DNA, the CDR3 is TGTGCCAGCAGGTCCGGGACAGGGGCCGTTCGCGGCGGGGAGCTGTTTTTT. Its protein is CASRSGTGAVRGGELFF. This sequence joins TRBV2 and TRBJ2-2, with 10 positions matching TRBD1. Germline CDR1 reads SNHLY; CDR2 reads FYNNEI. With 6 bases clipped from V and 7 bases from J, the junction kept 14 bases outside the gene matches. CDR3 length: 17 amino acids. Together with reference TRBV2 and TRBJ2-2, the CDR3 gives the full variable domain: EPEVTQTPSHQVTQMGQEVILRCVPISNHLYFYWYRQILGQKVEFLVSFYNNEISEKSEIFDDQFSVERPDGSNFTLKIRSTKLEDSAMYFCASRSGTGAVRGGELFFGEGSRLTVL.

The chain is built from TRBV11-1 and TRBJ2-7; TRBD1 matches at 10 bases. The CDR3 is 14 residues long. CDR1 and CDR2 from the germline V gene are SGHAT and FQDESV (reference sequence). J lost 2 bases, V lost 9 bases, and 7 bases had no gene match. The CDR3 region is CASSRDRGPYEQYF. In DNA, the CDR3 is TGTGCCAGTTCCCGGGACAGGGGTCCCTACGAGCAGTACTTC.

This chain links TRBV7-3 with TRBJ2-5; 7 bases line up with TRBD1. Germline lookup yields CDR1 SGHTA and CDR2 FQGTGA. V trimming: 6 bases; J trimming: 1 base; junction bases outside the gene matches: 8. The CDR3 spans 15 residues. The DNA of the CDR3 is TGTGCCAGCAGGCTGACAGGGACCCCCCAAGAGACCCAGTACTTC. Translation gives CASRLTGTPQETQYF. Drawing the rest from reference TRBV7-3 and TRBJ2-5, the complete variable domain is GAGVSQTPSNKVTEKGKYVELRCDPISGHTALYWYRQSLGQGPEFLIYFQGTGAADDSGLPNDRFFAVRPEGSVSTLKIQRTERGDSAVYLCASRLTGTPQETQYFGPGTRLLVL.

The genes are TRBV11-2 and TRBJ2-7; no firm D call. V lost 5 bases to trimming and J lost 4 bases, with 18 bases between them. The CDR3 is made up of 15 amino acids. Germline V gene data show CDR1 as SGHAT and CDR2 as FQNNGV. The CDR3 loop reads CASSLLGGVNYEQYF. The CDR3 DNA is TGTGCCAGCAGCCTCCTTGGCGGAGTCAATTACGAGCAGTACTTC.

The gene calls are TRBV27 and TRBJ2-2; the D gene could be TRBD1 or TRBD2 (5 bases each). Looked up from germline, CDR1 is MNHEY and CDR2 is SMNVEV (reference sequence). The CDR3 runs to 16 residues. V shed 2 bases and J shed 4 bases, with 14 bases lying between them. The CDR3, as DNA: TGTGCCAGCAGTTTAACCCCCGGGACCAGCACCGGGGAGCTGTTTTTT. Translated, it gives CASSLTPGTSTGELFF.

V and J are TRBV6-5 and TRBJ2-1; D possibly corresponds to TRBD1 (6 bases). This CDR3 is 15 amino acids long. Trimming removed 6 bases at V and 0 bases at J, with 12 bases between. Germline CDR1 reads MNHEY; CDR2 reads SVGAGI. The CDR3 DNA reads as TGTGCCAGCAGGAAAGGCAGGGGCTCCTACAATGAGCAGTTCTTC. It yields the protein CASRKGRGSYNEQFF.

V is TRBV6-1 and J is TRBJ1-3, with a possible D match to TRBD1 (5 bases). This CDR3 is built from 14 residues. Germline lookup yields CDR1 MNHNS and CDR2 SASEGT. V dropped 4 bases and J dropped 9 bases, with 16 bases sitting between them. The CDR3 spells CASSVRWEGSTIYF. In nucleotides, the CDR3 is TGTGCCAGCAGTGTCCGTTGGGAGGGGAGCACCATATATTTT.

This clone has only one observation. The chain is built from TRBV7-3 and TRBJ2-1, with 11 nucleotides matching TRBD2. The CDR3 is made up of 15 amino acids. With 5 bases clipped from V and 4 bases from J, the junction kept 4 bases outside the gene matches. In germline, CDR1 is SGHTA, CDR2 FQGTGA. CDR3 in amino acids: CASSPGTSGYNEQFF. CDR3 nucleotide sequence: TGTGCCAGCAGCCCCGGGACTAGCGGATACAATGAGCAGTTCTTC.

The V call is TRBV5-1, the J call TRBJ2-1; tentative D call: TRBD1 (6 bases). Germline assignment: CDR1 SGHRS and CDR2 YFSETQ. V was pared by 5 bases and J by 4 bases, with 10 bases between. This CDR3 region has 13 residues. As DNA, the CDR3 is TGCGCCAGCAGAATCGACAGGTACAATGAGCAGTTCTTC. Translating gives CASRIDRYNEQFF.

The chain carries TRBV30 and TRBJ1-2; tentative D call: TRBD1 (6 bases). CDR1 and CDR2 from the germline V gene are GTSNPN and SVGIG (reference sequence). The CDR3 is made up of 12 amino acids. V dropped 2 bases and J dropped 7 bases, with 11 bases sitting between them. CDR3 protein: CAWSSGGFGYTF. The CDR3 DNA is TGTGCCTGGAGTTCCGGGGGCTTTGGCTACACCTTC.

This clone was seen once. This sequence joins TRBV14 and TRBJ1-2; perhaps TRBD1 as D (6 bases). This CDR3 comprises 16 residues. V lost 1 base to trimming and J lost 2 bases, with 14 bases between them. Germline V gene data show CDR1 as SGHDN and CDR2 as FVKESK. CDR3: CASSQGQGRVNYGYTF. DNA of the CDR3: TGTGCCAGCAGCCAAGGGCAGGGGCGTGTGAACTATGGCTACACCTTC.

The CDR3 DNA follows: TGTGCCAGCAGCTTAGGTTTCAGGAGCACAGATACGCAGTATTTT. This encodes CASSLGFRSTDTQYF. The chain uses TRBV11-1 and TRBJ2-3; D not certain. This CDR3 has 15 amino acids. V lost 1 base and J 0 bases, leaving 8 bases between the germline ends. Per germline, CDR1 SGHAT and CDR2 FQDESV (reference sequence). Full variable domain (rest looked up from reference TRBV11-1 and TRBJ2-3): EAEVAQSPRYKITEKSQAVAFWCDPISGHATLYWYRQILGQGPELLVQFQDESVVDDSQLPKDRFSAERLKGVDSTLKIQPAELGDSAMYLCASSLGFRSTDTQYFGPGTRLTVL.

V is TRBV19 and J is TRBJ2-1; TRBD1 might be the D (6 bases). The CDR3 contains 14 residues. CDR1 and CDR2 (germline): LNHDA, SQIVND (reference sequence). V shed 3 bases and J shed 0 bases, with 6 bases lying between them. The CDR3 region has the DNA TGTGCCAGTAGTATGGACAGCTCCTACAATGAGCAGTTCTTC. It specifies CASSMDSSYNEQFF.

This clone was detected a few times. The V call is TRBV5-4, the J call TRBJ1-4, with D tentatively TRBD1 (6 bases). The CDR3 runs to 14 residues. The ends were cut back, 1 base at V and 6 bases at J, with 10 bases in the middle. Germline V lookup: CDR1 SGHNT, CDR2 YYREEE (reference sequence). The CDR3 nucleotides are TGTGCCAGCAGCTTGTCGGGGGGCGATGAAAAACTGTTTTTT. Protein sequence: CASSLSGGDEKLFF.

This rearrangement joins TRBV19 to TRBJ2-4; D unclear. In germline, CDR1 is LNHDA, CDR2 SQIVND (reference sequence). This CDR3 has 17 amino acids. Trimming cost V 3 bases and J 0 bases, with 15 bases left between them. The CDR3 sequence is CASSMTPRPLAKNIQYF. The CDR3 nucleotides read TGTGCCAGTAGTATGACCCCCAGGCCATTAGCCAAAAACATTCAGTACTTC.

There are a few counts of this clone. The chain uses TRBV19 and TRBJ1-1, with TRBD1 as a possible D gene (5 bases). Germline lookup yields CDR1 LNHDA and CDR2 SQIVND (reference sequence). V was cut by 4 bases and J by 10 bases, with 19 bases left in between. This CDR3 has 14 residues. CDR3 residues: CASSSPWTPSGAFF. CDR3 DNA sequence: TGTGCCAGTAGTAGCCCTTGGACACCCTCGGGAGCTTTCTTT.

The chain has TRBV28 and TRBJ2-3; TRBD2 agrees at 8 bases. CDR1 and CDR2 (germline): MDHEN, SYDVKM. The V and J ends lost 6 bases and 2 bases, in that order; junction bases with no gene match: 10. CDR3 length: 16 amino acids. CDR3 sequence: CASSPSGAGDTDTQYF. The CDR3 DNA is TGTGCCAGCAGCCCCTCTGGAGCGGGGGACACAGATACGCAGTATTTT.

V gene TRBV7-9 combines with J gene TRBJ1-1; a weak D match, TRBD1 (5 bases). The CDR3 totals 15 residues. The germline V gene has CDR1 SEHNR and CDR2 FQNEAQ (reference sequence). The V and J ends lost 5 bases and 5 bases respectively, with 18 bases between them. In DNA form, the CDR3 reads TGTGCCAGCAGCACCCAGGGTGGAGTGGGGACTGAAGCTTTCTTT. Translating gives CASSTQGGVGTEAFF.

The genes are TRBV6-5 and TRBJ1-1; unclear D gene. Trimming stripped 7 bases from V and 1 base from J, with 16 bases between. CDR1 is MNHEY, CDR2 SVGAGI, per germline. This CDR3 contains 15 residues. The CDR3 reads CASNRQSGGNTEAFF. The CDR3 bases are TGTGCCAGCAATCGTCAATCCGGTGGGAACACTGAAGCTTTCTTT.

V and J are TRBV19 and TRBJ1-5; D is unclear. Trimming pared 5 bases from V and 1 base from J, leaving 18 bases between. The CDR3 is 17 residues long. The germline V gene has CDR1 LNHDA and CDR2 SQIVND (reference sequence). CDR3 loop: CASSDGYPWQSNQPQHF. CDR3 sequence (DNA): TGTGCCAGTAGTGATGGATACCCCTGGCAGAGCAATCAGCCCCAGCATTTT.

This chain connects TRBV29-1 to TRBJ1-4; 11 bases are a match to TRBD1. The V gene end was trimmed by 1 base and the J gene end by 2 bases; junction bases not matched to a gene: 12. Germline CDR1 SQVTM, CDR2 ANQGSEA. This CDR3 region has 19 residues. In DNA, the CDR3 is TGCAGCGTTGAAGCGGTCGGACAGGGGGCTAGTTCGACTAATGAAAAACTGTTTTTT. It codes for CSVEAVGQGASSTNEKLFF.

The CDR3 sequence: CASSWGGSRGDTQYF. The CDR3 DNA follows: TGTGCCAGCAGTTGGGGGGGATCCCGGGGAGATACGCAGTATTTT. V is TRBV6-1 and J is TRBJ2-3; TRBD2 agrees at 7 bases. Trimming cost V 5 bases and J 5 bases; bases outside gene matches: 10. This CDR3 contains 15 residues. Germline V gene sequence: CDR1 MNHNS, CDR2 SASEGT.

This chain joins TRBV9 and TRBJ2-1, with D hard to call. CDR3 size: 15 residues. Germline V gives CDR1 SGDLS, CDR2 YYNGEE. Deletions cut 4 bases from V and 0 bases from J, with 11 bases between. The CDR3 DNA sequence: TGTGCCAGCAGCCCCCGTGGTTACTCCTACAATGAGCAGTTCTTC. Residues: CASSPRGYSYNEQFF.

V and J are TRBV11-2 and TRBJ2-7; no clear D gene. Germline CDR1 SGHAT, CDR2 FQNNGV. This CDR3 has 14 amino acids. V was shortened by 2 bases and J by 2 bases, with 10 bases between the two germline ends. CDR3 amino acids: CASSLSRQTYEQYF. CDR3 bases: TGTGCCAGCAGCTTAAGTCGCCAAACCTACGAGCAGTACTTC.

This clone has more than one count but fewer than ten. The rearrangement links TRBV6-5 to TRBJ2-4; D tentatively fits TRBD1 or TRBD2 (5 bases each). V lost 2 bases to trimming and J lost 8 bases, with 10 bases between them. Germline CDR1 reads MNHEY; CDR2 reads SVGAGI. This CDR3 has 13 amino acids. The CDR3 loop is CASSYLRGDIQYF. DNA for the CDR3: TGTGCCAGCAGTTACCTTCGAGGGGACATTCAGTACTTC.

The rearrangement links TRBV5-4 to TRBJ2-2; 10 positions match TRBD1. V dropped 3 bases and J dropped 2; count of bases not matched to a gene: 7. This CDR3 spans 17 amino acids. Germline loops: CDR1 SGHNT, CDR2 YYREEE (reference sequence). CDR3 coding DNA: TGTGCCAGCAGCTCCATCGACAGGGGGCTCAACACCGGGGAGCTGTTTTTT. The encoded protein is CASSSIDRGLNTGELFF. The full variable domain, rest sourced from reference TRBV5-4 and TRBJ2-2, is ETGVTQSPTHLIKTRGQQVTLRCSSQSGHNTVSWYQQALGQGPQFIFQYYREEENGRGNFPPRFSGLQFPNYSSELNVNALELDDSALYLCASSSIDRGLNTGELFFGEGSRLTVL.

This clone was seen only once. The chain links TRBV19 to TRBJ2-1, with D possibly TRBD1 on 5 matching bases. Trimming pared 1 base from V and 2 bases from J, leaving 12 bases between. The CDR3 loop spans 16 amino acids. CDR1 is LNHDA and CDR2 is SQIVND in the germline V gene (reference sequence). Here the CDR3 DNA reads TGTGCCAGTAGTATAGGGGGCTTTTCGACCTACAATGAGCAGTTCTTC. This gives the protein CASSIGGFSTYNEQFF.